This T cell receptor beta chain was profiled in a study of OX40 agonist ivuxolimab in advanced cancers. The study in broad terms: Ivuxolimab was a fully human IgG2 agonistic monoclonal antibody targeting the costimulatory receptor OX40 (CD134). Partial responses occurred in three dose-escalation patients, of whom one had hepatocellular carcinoma and two had cutaneous melanoma. A male proportion of 82.7% and a mean age of 60 years, ranging from roughly 23 to 79, were recorded for the dose-escalation cohort. Intravenous ivuxolimab was administered to patients every 2 weeks at six dose levels: 0.01, 0.1, 0.3, 1.5, 3 and 10 mg/kg. Patients were allowed to have had prior anti-PD-1, anti-PD-L1 or anti-CTLA-4 therapy, and about 40% of the dose-escalation patients had been treated with checkpoint inhibitors. Among the roughly 54 dose-escalation patients, some 20 had hepatocellular carcinoma, 15 or so melanoma, 9 renal cell carcinoma and 9 head and neck cancer. The purpose of peripheral TCRbeta sequencing was to test whether ivuxolimab changed TCR sequence diversity and led to clonal T-cell expansion. The paper reports the monotherapy dose-escalation portion (N ≈ 50 patients) of the phase I ivuxolimab trial.

For sequencing of the TCRbeta CDR3 region, genomic DNA was extracted from the sorted cells. The immunoSEQ Assay was used to sequence the TCRbeta CDR3 regions. This immuneACCESS table, as held by TCRdb, lists in-frame sequences with V and J called but not all clones. Of the missing ones, under half trace to an unresolved V gene in checked studies; the others have no known cause. The sample table lists about 25,000 clones, just over 90% of them with a count of one. The ten largest clones capture around 49% of the sample. What the research found in general, with its limitations: Low levels of normalized T-cell clonal expansion were also seen in some patients who did not respond. On average, CD8+ T cells showed more expanded clones than CD4+ T cells after ivuxolimab. Clonal expansion of both CD4+ and CD8+ blood T cells was observed from baseline to week 6 at doses 0.1 to 3.0 mg/kg. In the 0.1-3.0 mg/kg groups, partial responders had among the lowest normalized peripheral clonal expansion, particularly in CD8+ T cells. The antigen specificity of the clonally expanded peripheral T cells was not determined.

The trial excluded patients who had a history of autoimmune disease or who were on systemic immunosuppression. Peripheral blood for TCR sequencing was collected from all dose cohorts at baseline, on cycle 4 day 1, and on cycle 7 day 1. Samples came from an open-label, multicenter, first-in-human phase I dose-escalation trial of ivuxolimab. Adults with locally advanced or metastatic melanoma, renal cell carcinoma, hepatocellular carcinoma or head and neck squamous cell carcinoma were enrolled in the trial. Before TCR sequencing, CD4+ and CD8+ T cells were separately sorted from peripheral blood. Points on this clone: Its antigen is currently not known. No qualities accompany the bases; no much larger clone lies one base away.

CDR1 and CDR2 were assigned from the germline V gene as MNHEY and SVGAGI. Cut back by 0 bases and 4 bases, the V and J ends lie 10 bases apart. The cysteine opens and the phenylalanine closes a CDR3 of 14 amino acids. The sequence is cut down to CDR3 DNA, 42 bases in frame from base 1. This TCR came from an adult with an advanced solid tumor such as melanoma, head and neck, liver or kidney cancer. The chain employs TRBV6-5 and TRBJ2-7; no D gene is confidently identified. The sequences come from CD4+ or CD8+ T cells sorted from blood, collected in a trial of the OX40 agonist ivuxolimab. The DNA reads TGTGCCAGCAGTTACTCCGGGTGGGGATACGAGCAGTACTTC. Its amino acids are CASSYSGWGYEQYF.